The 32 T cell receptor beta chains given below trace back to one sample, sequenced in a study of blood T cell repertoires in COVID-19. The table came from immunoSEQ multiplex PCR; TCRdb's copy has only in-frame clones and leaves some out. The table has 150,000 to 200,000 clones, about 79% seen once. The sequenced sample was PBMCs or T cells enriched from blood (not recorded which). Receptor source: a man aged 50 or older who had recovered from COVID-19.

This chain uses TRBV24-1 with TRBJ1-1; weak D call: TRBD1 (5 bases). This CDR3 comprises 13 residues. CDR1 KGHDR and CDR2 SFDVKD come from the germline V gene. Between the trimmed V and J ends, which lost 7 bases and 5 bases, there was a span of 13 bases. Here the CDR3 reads CATRRTPETEAFF. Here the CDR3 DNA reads TGTGCCACCAGGAGGACACCCGAAACTGAAGCTTTCTTT.

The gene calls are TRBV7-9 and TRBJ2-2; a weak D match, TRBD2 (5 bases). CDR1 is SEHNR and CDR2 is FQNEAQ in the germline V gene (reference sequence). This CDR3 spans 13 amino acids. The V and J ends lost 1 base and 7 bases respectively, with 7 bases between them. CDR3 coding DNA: TGTGCCAGCAGCTTAGACCGGGGCGGGGAGCTGTTTTTT. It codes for CASSLDRGGELFF.

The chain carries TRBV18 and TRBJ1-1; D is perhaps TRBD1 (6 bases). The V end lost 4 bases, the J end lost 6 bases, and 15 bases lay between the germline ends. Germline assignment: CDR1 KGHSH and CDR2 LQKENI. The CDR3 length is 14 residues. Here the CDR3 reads CASSLTTGAAEAFF. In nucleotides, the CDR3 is TGTGCCAGCTCACTTACGACAGGTGCCGCTGAAGCTTTCTTT.

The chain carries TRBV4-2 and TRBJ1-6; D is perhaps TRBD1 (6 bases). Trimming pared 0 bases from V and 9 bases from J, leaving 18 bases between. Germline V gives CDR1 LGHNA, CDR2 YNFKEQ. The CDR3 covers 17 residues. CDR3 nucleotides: TGTGCCAGCAGCCAAGAGCCGTCAGGGGCTGGGAGTTCACCCCTCCACTTT. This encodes CASSQEPSGAGSSPLHF.

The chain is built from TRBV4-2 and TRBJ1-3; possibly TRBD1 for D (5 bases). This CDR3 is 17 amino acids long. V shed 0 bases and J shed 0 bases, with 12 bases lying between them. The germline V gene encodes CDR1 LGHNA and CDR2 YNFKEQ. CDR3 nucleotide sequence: TGTGCCAGCAGCCAAGAACAGGCAACCCCCTCTGGAAACACCATATATTTT. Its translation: CASSQEQATPSGNTIYF.

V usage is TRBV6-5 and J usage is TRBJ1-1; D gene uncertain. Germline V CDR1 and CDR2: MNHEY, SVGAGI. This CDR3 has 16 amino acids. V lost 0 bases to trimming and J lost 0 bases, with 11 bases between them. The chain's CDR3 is CASSYSRERLNTEAFF. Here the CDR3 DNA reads TGTGCCAGCAGTTACTCGAGGGAAAGGCTGAACACTGAAGCTTTCTTT.

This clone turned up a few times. CDR3 coding DNA: TGTGCCAGCCAGGGGATCGGCAATCAGCCCCAGCATTTT. Translation: CASQGIGNQPQHF. The chain uses TRBV2 and TRBJ1-5; TRBD1 is a possible D gene (6 bases). V was shortened by 8 bases and J by 2 bases, with 10 bases between the two germline ends. Germline lookup yields CDR1 SNHLY and CDR2 FYNNEI. There are 13 residues in the CDR3. Filled out from reference TRBV2 and TRBJ1-5, the complete variable domain reads EPEVTQTPSHQVTQMGQEVILRCVPISNHLYFYWYRQILGQKVEFLVSFYNNEISEKSEIFDDQFSVERPDGSNFTLKIRSTKLEDSAMYFCASQGIGNQPQHFGDGTRLSIL.

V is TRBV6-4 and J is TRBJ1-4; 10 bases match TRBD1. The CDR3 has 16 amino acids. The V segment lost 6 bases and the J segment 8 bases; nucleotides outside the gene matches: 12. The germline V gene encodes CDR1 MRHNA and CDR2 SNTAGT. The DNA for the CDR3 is TGTGCCAGCAGGCGACGCCCGGGACAGGGGTGGGAAAAACTGTTTTTT. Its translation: CASRRRPGQGWEKLFF.

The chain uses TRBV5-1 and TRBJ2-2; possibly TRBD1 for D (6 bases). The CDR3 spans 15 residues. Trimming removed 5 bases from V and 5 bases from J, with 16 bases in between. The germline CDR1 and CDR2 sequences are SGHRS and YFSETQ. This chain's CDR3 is CASRPPGQGTGELFF. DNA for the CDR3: TGCGCCAGCAGACCCCCGGGGCAGGGGACCGGGGAGCTGTTTTTT. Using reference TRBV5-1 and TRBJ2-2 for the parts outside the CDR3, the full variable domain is KAGVTQTPRYLIKTRGQQVTLSCSPISGHRSVSWYQQTPGQGLQFLFEYFSETQRNKGNFPGRFSGRQFSNSRSEMNVSTLELGDSALYLCASRPPGQGTGELFFGEGSRLTVL.

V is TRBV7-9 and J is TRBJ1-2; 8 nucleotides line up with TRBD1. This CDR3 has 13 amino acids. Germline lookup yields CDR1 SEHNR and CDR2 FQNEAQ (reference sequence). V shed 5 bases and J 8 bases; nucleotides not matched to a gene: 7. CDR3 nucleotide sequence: TGTGCCAGCAGCCCTGGACAGGGCCACGGCTACACCTTC. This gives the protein CASSPGQGHGYTF.

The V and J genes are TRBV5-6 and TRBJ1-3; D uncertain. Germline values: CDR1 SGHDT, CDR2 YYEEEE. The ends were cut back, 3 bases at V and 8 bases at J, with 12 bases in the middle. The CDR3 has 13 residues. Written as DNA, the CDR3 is TGTGCCAGCAGCTCGATCCACACAGACACCATATATTTT. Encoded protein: CASSSIHTDTIYF.

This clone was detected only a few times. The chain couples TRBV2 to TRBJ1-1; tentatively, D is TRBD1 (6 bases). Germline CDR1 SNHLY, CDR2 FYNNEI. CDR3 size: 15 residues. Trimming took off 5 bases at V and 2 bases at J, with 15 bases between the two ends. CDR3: CASSRLQGFNTEAFF. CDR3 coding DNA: TGTGCCAGCAGTCGCCTACAGGGATTCAACACTGAAGCTTTCTTT.

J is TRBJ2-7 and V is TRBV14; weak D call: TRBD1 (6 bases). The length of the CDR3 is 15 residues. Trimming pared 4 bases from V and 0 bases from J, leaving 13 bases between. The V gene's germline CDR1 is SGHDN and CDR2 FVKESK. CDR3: CASSPRGYSSYEQYF. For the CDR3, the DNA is TGTGCCAGCAGCCCGAGGGGGTATAGCTCCTACGAGCAGTACTTC.

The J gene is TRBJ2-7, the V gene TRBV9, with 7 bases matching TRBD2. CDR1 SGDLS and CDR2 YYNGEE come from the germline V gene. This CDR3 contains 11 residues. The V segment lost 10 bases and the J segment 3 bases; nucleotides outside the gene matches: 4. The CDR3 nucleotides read TGTGCCTCCGGGGAGGGCTACGAGCAGTACTTC. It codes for CASGEGYEQYF.

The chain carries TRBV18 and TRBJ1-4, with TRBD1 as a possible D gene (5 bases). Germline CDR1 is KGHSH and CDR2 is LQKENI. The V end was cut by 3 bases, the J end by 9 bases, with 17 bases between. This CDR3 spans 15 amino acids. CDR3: CASSPGASDGQKLFF. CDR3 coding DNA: TGTGCCAGCTCACCTGGGGCATCGGACGGGCAAAAACTGTTTTTT. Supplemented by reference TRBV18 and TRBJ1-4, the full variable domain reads NAGVMQNPRHLVRRRGQEARLRCSPMKGHSHVYWYRQLPEEGLKFMVYLQKENIIDESGMPKERFSAEFPKEGPSILRIQQVVRGDSAAYFCASSPGASDGQKLFFGSGTQLSVL.

The CDR3 DNA sequence: TGTGCCAGCAGTTTTATCGGGGAGCTGTTTTTT. Its translation is CASSFIGELFF. V usage is TRBV12-3 or TRBV12-4 and J usage is TRBJ2-2; D unclear. Trimming shortened V by 3 bases and J by 7 bases, and 3 bases separated the two germline ends. This CDR3 spans 11 amino acids.

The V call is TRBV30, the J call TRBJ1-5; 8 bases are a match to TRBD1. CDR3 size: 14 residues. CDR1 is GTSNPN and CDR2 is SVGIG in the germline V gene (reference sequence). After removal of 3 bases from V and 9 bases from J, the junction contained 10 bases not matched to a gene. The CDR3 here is CAWSRTGSGGPQHF. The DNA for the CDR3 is TGTGCCTGGAGCCGGACAGGGTCCGGAGGGCCCCAGCATTTT.

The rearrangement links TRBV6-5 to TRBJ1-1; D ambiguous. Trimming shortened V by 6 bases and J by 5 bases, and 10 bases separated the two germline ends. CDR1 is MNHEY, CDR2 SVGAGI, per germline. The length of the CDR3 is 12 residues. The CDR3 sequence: CASRATRTEAFF. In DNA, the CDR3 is TGTGCCAGCAGAGCAACCAGGACTGAAGCTTTCTTT.

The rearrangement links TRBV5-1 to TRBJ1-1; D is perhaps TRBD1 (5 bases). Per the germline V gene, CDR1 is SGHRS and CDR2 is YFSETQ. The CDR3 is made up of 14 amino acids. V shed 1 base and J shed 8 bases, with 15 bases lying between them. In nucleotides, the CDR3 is TGCGCCAGCAGCTTGTTACAGGCGTCCTTAGAAGCTTTCTTT. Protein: CASSLLQASLEAFF.

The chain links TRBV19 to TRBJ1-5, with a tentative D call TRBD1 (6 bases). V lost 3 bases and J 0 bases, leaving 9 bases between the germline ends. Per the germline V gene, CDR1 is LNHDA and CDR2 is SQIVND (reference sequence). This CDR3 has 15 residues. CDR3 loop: CASSITGISNQPQHF. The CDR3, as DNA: TGTGCCAGTAGTATTACAGGGATTAGCAATCAGCCCCAGCATTTT. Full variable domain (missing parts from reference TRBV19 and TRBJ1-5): DGGITQSPKYLFRKEGQNVTLSCEQNLNHDAMYWYRQDPGQGLRLIYYSQIVNDFQKGDIAEGYSVSREKKESFPLTVTSAQKNPTAFYLCASSITGISNQPQHFGDGTRLSIL.

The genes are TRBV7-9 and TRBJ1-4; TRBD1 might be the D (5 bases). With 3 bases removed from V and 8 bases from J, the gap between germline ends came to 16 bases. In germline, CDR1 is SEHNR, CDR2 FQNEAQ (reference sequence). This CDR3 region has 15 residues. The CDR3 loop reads CASSFFRGRDEKLFF. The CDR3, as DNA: TGTGCCAGCAGCTTCTTCCGGGGGAGGGACGAAAAACTGTTTTTT.

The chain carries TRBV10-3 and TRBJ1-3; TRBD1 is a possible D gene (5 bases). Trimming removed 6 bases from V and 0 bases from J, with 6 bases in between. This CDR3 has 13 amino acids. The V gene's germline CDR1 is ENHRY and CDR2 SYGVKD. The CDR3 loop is CAIRDSSGNTIYF. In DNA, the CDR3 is TGTGCCATCAGAGACAGCTCTGGAAACACCATATATTTT.

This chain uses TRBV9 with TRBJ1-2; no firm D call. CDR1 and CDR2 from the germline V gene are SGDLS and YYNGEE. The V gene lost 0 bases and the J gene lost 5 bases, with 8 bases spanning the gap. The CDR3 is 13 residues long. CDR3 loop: CASSVDSQYGYTF. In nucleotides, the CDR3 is TGTGCCAGCAGCGTAGACAGTCAATATGGCTACACCTTC. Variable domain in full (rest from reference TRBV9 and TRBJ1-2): DSGVTQTPKHLITATGQRVTLRCSPRSGDLSVYWYQQSLDQGLQFLIQYYNGEERAKGNILERFSAQQFPDLHSELNLSSLELGDSALYFCASSVDSQYGYTFGSGTRLTVV.

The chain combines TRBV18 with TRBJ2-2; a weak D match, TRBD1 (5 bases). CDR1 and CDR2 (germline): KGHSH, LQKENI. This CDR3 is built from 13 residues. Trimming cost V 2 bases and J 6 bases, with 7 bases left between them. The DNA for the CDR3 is TGTGCCAGCTCACCAAGCAGGGCCGGGGAGCTGTTTTTT. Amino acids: CASSPSRAGELFF.

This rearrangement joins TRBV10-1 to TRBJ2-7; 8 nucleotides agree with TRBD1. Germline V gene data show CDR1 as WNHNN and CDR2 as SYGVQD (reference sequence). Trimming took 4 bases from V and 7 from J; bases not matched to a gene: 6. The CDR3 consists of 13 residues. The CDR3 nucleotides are TGCGCCAGCAGTGGACAGGGGCGAGGTGAGCAGTACTTC. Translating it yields CASSGQGRGEQYF.

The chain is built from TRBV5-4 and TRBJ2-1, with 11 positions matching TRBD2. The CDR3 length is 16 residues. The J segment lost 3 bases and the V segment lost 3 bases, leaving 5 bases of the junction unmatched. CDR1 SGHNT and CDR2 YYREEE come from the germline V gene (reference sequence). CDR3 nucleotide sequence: TGTGCCAGCAGCTCAAGACTAGCGGGAAACTACAATGAGCAGTTCTTC. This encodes CASSSRLAGNYNEQFF.

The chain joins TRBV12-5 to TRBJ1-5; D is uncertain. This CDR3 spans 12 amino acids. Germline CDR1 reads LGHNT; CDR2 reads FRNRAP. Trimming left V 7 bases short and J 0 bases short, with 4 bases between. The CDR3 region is CASAYSNQPQHF. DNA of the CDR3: TGTGCTAGTGCGTATAGCAATCAGCCCCAGCATTTT.

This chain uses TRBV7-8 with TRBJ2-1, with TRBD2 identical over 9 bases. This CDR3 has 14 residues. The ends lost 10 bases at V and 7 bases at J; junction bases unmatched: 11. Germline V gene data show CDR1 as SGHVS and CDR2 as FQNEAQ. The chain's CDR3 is CAIRSGGKANEQFF. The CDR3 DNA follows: TGTGCCATCCGTAGCGGGGGCAAAGCAAATGAGCAGTTCTTC.

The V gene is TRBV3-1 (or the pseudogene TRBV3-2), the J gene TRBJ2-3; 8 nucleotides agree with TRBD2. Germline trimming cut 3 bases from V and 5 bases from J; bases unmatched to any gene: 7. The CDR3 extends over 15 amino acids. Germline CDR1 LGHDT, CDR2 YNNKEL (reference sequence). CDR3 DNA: TGTGCCAGCAGCCAGTCAAGCGGGGGCGGAGATACGCAGTATTTT. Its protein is CASSQSSGGGDTQYF.

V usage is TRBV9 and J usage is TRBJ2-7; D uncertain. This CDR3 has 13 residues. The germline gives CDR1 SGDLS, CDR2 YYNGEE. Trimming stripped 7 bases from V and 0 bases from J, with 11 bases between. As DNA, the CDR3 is TGTGCCAGCGGTCCGGGTTCCTCCTACGAGCAGTACTTC. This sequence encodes CASGPGSSYEQYF.

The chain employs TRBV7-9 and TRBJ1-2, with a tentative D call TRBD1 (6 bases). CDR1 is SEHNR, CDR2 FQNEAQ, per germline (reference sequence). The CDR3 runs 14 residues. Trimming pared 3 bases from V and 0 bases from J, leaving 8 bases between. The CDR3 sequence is CASSFDRTNYGYTF. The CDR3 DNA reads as TGTGCCAGCAGCTTTGACAGGACTAACTATGGCTACACCTTC.

The CDR3: CASHRESYNSPLHF. For the CDR3, the DNA is TGTGCTTCTCACAGGGAGTCCTATAATTCACCCCTCCACTTT. The V call is TRBV30, the J call TRBJ1-6, with D possibly TRBD1 on 6 matching bases. Germline V gene lookup returns CDR1 GTSNPN and CDR2 SVGIG (reference sequence). The CDR3 is 14 amino acids.